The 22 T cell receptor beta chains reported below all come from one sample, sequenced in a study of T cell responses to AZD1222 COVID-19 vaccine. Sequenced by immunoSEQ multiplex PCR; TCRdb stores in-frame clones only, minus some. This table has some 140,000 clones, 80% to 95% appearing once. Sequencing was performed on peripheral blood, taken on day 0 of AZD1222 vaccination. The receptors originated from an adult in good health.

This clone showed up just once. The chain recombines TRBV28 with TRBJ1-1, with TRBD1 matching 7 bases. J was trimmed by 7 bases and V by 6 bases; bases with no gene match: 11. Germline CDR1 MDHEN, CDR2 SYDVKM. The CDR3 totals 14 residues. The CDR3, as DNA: TGTGCCAGCAGGCCTCAGGGGGGGCGCGGTGAAGCTTTCTTT. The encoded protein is CASRPQGGRGEAFF.

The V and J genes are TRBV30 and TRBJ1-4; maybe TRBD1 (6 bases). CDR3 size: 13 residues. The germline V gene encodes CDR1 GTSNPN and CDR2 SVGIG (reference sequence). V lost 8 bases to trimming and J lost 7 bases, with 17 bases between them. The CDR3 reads CAGQHRESEKLFF. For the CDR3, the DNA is TGTGCCGGGCAACACAGGGAATCTGAAAAACTGTTTTTT.

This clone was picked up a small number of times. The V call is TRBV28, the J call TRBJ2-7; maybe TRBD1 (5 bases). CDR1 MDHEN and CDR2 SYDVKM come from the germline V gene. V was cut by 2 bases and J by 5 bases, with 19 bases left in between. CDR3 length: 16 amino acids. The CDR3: CASSLELLGLGDEQYF. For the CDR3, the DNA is TGTGCCAGCAGTTTAGAATTACTGGGGCTAGGGGACGAGCAGTACTTC.

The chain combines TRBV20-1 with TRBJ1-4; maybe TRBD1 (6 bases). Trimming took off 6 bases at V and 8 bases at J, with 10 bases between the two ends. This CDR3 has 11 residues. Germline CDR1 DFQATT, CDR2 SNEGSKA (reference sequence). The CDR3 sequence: CSAITGEKLFF. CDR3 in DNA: TGCAGTGCAATAACAGGGGAAAAACTGTTTTTT.

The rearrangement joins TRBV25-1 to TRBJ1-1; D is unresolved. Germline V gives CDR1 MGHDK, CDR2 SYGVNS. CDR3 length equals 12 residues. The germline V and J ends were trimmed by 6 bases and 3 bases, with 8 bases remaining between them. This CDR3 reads CASSDMYTEAFF. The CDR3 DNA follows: TGTGCCAGCAGCGACATGTACACTGAAGCTTTCTTT.

The CDR3 loop reads CASSLVGGGSYNEQFF. The CDR3 DNA is TGTGCCAGCAGCTTAGTGGGGGGCGGCTCCTACAATGAGCAGTTCTTC. This sequence joins TRBV7-2 and TRBJ2-1; perhaps D is TRBD1 or TRBD2 (6 bases each). The CDR3 runs 16 residues. The V end was cut by 1 base, the J end by 0 bases, with 10 bases between. CDR1 SGHTA and CDR2 FQGNSA come from the germline V gene.

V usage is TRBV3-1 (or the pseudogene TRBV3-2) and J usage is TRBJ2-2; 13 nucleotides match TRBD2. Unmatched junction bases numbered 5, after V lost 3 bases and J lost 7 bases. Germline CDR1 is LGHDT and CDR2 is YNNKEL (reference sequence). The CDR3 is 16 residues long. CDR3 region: CASSHWTSGSNGELFF. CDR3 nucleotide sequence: TGTGCCAGCAGCCATTGGACTAGCGGGAGTAACGGGGAGCTGTTTTTT.

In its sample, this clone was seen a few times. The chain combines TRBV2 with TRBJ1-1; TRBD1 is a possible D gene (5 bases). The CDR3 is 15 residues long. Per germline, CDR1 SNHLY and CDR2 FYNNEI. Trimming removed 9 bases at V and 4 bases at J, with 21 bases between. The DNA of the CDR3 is TGTGCCAGTAACCCCATCAGGGTTTTGGGCACTGAAGCTTTCTTT. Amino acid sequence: CASNPIRVLGTEAFF.

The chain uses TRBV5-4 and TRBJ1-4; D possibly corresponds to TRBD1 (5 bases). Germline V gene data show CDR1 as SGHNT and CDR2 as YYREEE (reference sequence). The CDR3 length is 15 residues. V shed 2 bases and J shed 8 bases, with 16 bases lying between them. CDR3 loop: CASSFISGVGEKLFF. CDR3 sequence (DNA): TGTGCCAGCAGCTTTATTTCGGGGGTTGGGGAAAAACTGTTTTTT.

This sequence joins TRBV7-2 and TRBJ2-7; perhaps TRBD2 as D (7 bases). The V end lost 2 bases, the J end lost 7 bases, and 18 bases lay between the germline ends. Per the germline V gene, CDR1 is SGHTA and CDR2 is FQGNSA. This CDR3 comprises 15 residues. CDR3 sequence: CASSLKGGTTGEQYF. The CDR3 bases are TGTGCCAGCAGCTTAAAGGGGGGGACAACGGGAGAGCAGTACTTC.

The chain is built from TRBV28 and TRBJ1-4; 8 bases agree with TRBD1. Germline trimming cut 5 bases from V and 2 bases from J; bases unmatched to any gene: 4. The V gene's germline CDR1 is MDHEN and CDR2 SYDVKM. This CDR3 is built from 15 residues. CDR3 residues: CASSPRTGTNEKLFF. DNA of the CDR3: TGTGCCAGCAGTCCAAGGACAGGGACTAATGAAAAACTGTTTTTT.

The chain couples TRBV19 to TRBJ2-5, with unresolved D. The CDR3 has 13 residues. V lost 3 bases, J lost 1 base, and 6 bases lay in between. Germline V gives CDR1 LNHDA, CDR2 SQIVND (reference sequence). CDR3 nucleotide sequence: TGTGCCAGTAGTATCGGCATCCAAGAGACCCAGTACTTC. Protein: CASSIGIQETQYF.

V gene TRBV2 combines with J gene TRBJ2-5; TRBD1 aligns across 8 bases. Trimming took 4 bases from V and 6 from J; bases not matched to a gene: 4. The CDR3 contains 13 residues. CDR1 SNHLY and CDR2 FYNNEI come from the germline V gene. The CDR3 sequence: CASSADRGKTQYF. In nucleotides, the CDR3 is TGTGCCAGCAGTGCCGACAGGGGCAAGACCCAGTACTTC.

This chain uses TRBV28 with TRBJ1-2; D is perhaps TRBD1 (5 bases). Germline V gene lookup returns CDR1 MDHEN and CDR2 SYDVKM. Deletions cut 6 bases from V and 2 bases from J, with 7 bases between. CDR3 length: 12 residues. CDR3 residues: CASRGVNYGYTF. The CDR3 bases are TGTGCCAGCAGAGGGGTGAACTATGGCTACACCTTC.

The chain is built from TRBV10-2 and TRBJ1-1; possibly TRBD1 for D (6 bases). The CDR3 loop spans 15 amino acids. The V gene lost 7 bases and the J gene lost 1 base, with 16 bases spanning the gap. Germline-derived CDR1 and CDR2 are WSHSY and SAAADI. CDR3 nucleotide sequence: TGCGCCAGCAACCCAAGGTCGACAGGGAACACTGAAGCTTTCTTT. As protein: CASNPRSTGNTEAFF.

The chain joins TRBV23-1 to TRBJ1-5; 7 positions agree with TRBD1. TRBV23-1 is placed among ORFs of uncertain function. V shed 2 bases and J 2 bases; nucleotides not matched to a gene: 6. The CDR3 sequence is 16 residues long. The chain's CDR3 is CASSQPRQGGNQPQHF. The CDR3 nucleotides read TGCGCCAGCAGTCAACCCCGACAGGGTGGCAATCAGCCCCAGCATTTT.

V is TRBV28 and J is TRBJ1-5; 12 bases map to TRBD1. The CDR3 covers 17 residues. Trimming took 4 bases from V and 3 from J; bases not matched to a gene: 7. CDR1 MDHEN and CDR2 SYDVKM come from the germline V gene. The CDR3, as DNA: TGTGCCAGCAGTTCCTCCGGGACAGGGGGCGACAATCAGCCCCAGCATTTT. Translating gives CASSSSGTGGDNQPQHF.

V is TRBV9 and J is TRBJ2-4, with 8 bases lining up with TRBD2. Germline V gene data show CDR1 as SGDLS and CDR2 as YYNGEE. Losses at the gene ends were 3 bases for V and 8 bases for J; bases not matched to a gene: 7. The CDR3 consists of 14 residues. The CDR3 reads CASSGTGLGDIQYF. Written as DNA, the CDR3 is TGTGCCAGCAGCGGAACGGGACTAGGGGACATTCAGTACTTC.

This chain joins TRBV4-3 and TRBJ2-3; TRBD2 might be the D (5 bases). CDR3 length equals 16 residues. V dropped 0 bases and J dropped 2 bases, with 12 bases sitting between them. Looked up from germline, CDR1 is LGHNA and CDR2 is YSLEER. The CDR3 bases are TGCGCCAGCAGCCAAGATCTCGTGGGAGTCACAGATACGCAGTATTTT. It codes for CASSQDLVGVTDTQYF.

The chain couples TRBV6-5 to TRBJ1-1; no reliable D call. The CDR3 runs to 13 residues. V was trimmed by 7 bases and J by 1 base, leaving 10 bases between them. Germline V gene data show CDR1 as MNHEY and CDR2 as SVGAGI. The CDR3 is CASTEDGNTEAFF. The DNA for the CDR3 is TGTGCCAGCACCGAAGACGGGAACACTGAAGCTTTCTTT.

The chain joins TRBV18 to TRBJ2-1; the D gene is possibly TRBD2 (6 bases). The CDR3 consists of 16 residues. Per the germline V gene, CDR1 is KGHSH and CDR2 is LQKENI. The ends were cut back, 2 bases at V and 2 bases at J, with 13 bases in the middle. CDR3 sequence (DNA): TGTGCCAGCTCACCATCTGGCGGGATTACCTACAATGAGCAGTTCTTC. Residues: CASSPSGGITYNEQFF.

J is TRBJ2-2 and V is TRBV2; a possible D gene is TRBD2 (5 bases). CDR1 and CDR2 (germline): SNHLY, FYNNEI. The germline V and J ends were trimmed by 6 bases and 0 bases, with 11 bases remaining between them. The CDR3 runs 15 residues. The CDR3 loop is CASSPGSPNTGELFF. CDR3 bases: TGTGCCAGCAGCCCGGGGTCACCGAACACCGGGGAGCTGTTTTTT.